The 5 T cell receptor beta chains reported below all come from one sample, sequenced in a study of PD-1 blockade in classical Hodgkin lymphoma (dated by TCRdb to the early 2020s). The sample's time point label, decoded: cycle 4 day 1 (C4D1), after less than 7 weeks of nivolumab. Relapse after autologous stem cell transplantation had occurred in all trial patients, and cohorts A, B and C were distinguished by prior brentuximab vedotin exposure. Magnetic negative selection with a Miltenyi CD4+ T cell isolation kit was used to purify CD4+ T cells from thawed PBMCs. Library generation was performed with the immunoSEQ multiplex PCR assay. TCRdb holds this immuneACCESS table with in-frame rearrangements only. Some clones are missing; in checked studies, unresolved V genes explain under half, and the rest has no known cause. For this sample there are about 17,000 clones; about 75% appear just once. 2% to 3% of the sample lies in the top ten.

Material: CD4+ T cells from blood, obtained before the fourth cycle of nivolumab. These receptors originate from a human donor with classical Hodgkin lymphoma.

The V and J genes are TRBV7-2 and TRBJ1-1, with 8 bases identical to TRBD1. Germline CDR1 and CDR2: SGHTA and FQGNSA. The J segment lost 4 bases and the V segment lost 1 base, leaving 2 bases of the junction unmatched. The CDR3 spans 14 residues. The DNA for the CDR3 is TGTGCCAGCAGCTTAGGGACAGGGATCACTGAAGCTTTCTTT. Encoded protein: CASSLGTGITEAFF.

This chain links TRBV7-2 with TRBJ2-1, with 11 bases aligning to TRBD2. The CDR3 runs to 16 residues. Germline lookup yields CDR1 SGHTA and CDR2 FQGNSA. The J segment lost 4 bases and the V segment lost 5 bases, leaving 7 bases of the junction unmatched. The CDR3 sequence is CASSLTGTSGYNEQFF. The CDR3 coding sequence is TGTGCCAGCAGCCTAACCGGGACTAGCGGTTACAATGAGCAGTTCTTC. The full variable domain, rest sourced from reference TRBV7-2 and TRBJ2-1, is GAGVSQSPSNKVTEKGKDVELRCDPISGHTALYWYRQSLGQGLEFLIYFQGNSAPDKSGLPSDRFSAERTGGSVSTLTIQRTQQEDSAVYLCASSLTGTSGYNEQFFGPGTRLTVL.

This clone was found a few times. The rearrangement uses TRBV28 and TRBJ2-1; the match to TRBD1 covers 7 bases. There are 15 residues in the CDR3. V lost 2 bases, J lost 0 bases, and 1 base stayed unmatched. Germline values: CDR1 MDHEN, CDR2 SYDVKM. CDR3 nucleotide sequence: TGTGCCAGCAGTTTAGCAGGGGGCTCCTACAATGAGCAGTTCTTC. Its translation: CASSLAGGSYNEQFF.

The chain uses TRBV5-4 and TRBJ2-5, with D perhaps given as TRBD1 or TRBD2 (6 bases each). The CDR3 is 14 residues long. V lost 1 base and J lost 5, with 12 bases in between. Germline assignment: CDR1 SGHNT and CDR2 YYREEE (reference sequence). The CDR3 DNA sequence: TGTGCCAGCAGCTTGAGGGGGGCGCAGGAGACCCAGTACTTC. Residues: CASSLRGAQETQYF.

This clone was found once. The chain uses TRBV30 and TRBJ2-5, with 8 bases identical to TRBD1. Germline CDR1 GTSNPN, CDR2 SVGIG (reference sequence). CDR3 length: 13 residues. After removal of 5 bases from V and 11 bases from J, the junction contained 13 bases not matched to a gene. The CDR3 DNA is TGTGCCTGGGGTGGACAGGGCTTGAAGGAGCAGTACTTC. It translates to CAWGGQGLKEQYF.